This entry concerns a single TCR beta chain. This record belongs to a study of blood T cell repertoires in COVID-19. TCRdb's copy holds only in-frame clones and misses some; the assay was immunoSEQ multiplex PCR. The sample comprises about 220,000 clones, about 91% of which are singletons, and roughly 14% rests with the top ten. This clonotype originated in a woman in her 50s with acute COVID-19. Sequences were obtained from PBMCs or T cells enriched from blood (not recorded which).

The DNA of the CDR3 is TGTGCCAGCAGCTTAGGACGGACAGGAGACAATGAGCAGTTCTTC. It translates to CASSLGRTGDNEQFF. This chain connects TRBV7-9 to TRBJ2-1, with TRBD1 matching 7 bases. The CDR3 totals 15 residues. The germline CDR1 and CDR2 sequences are SEHNR and FQNEAQ (reference sequence). The V segment lost 1 base and the J segment 5 bases; nucleotides outside the gene matches: 5.